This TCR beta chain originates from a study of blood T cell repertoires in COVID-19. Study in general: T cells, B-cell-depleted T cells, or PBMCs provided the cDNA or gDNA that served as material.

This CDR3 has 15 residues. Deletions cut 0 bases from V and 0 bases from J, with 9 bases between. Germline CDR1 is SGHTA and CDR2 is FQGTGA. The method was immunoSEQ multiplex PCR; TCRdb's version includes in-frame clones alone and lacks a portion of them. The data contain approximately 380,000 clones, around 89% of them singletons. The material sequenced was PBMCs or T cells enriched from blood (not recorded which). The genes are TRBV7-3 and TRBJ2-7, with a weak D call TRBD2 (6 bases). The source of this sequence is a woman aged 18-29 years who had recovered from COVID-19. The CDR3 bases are TGTGCCAGCAGCTTAACGGGCGGGGACTCCTACGAGCAGTACTTC. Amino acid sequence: CASSLTGGDSYEQYF.